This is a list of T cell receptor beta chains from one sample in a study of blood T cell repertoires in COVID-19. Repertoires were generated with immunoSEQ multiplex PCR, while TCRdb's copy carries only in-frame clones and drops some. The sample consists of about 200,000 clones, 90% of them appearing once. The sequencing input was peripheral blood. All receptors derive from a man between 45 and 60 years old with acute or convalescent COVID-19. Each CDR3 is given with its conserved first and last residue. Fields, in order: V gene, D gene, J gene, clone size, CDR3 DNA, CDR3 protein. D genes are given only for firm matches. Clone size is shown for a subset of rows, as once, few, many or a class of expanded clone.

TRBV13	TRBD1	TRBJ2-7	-	TGTGCCAGCAGCTTACTTGGGACAGGGGTTCACGAGCAGTACTTC	CASSLLGTGVHEQYF
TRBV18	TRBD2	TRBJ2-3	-	TGTGCCAGCTCACCTGGCACAGCGGGAGGGCCTAGAGATACGCAGTATTTT	CASSPGTAGGPRDTQYF
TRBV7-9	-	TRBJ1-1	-	TGTGCCAGCAGCTCCCTGGGAGGGGGCACTGAAGCTTTCTTT	CASSSLGGGTEAFF
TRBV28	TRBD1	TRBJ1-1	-	TGTGCCAGCACCCATGGGGGGGACAGGGGCGTTAGCACTGAAGCTTTCTTT	CASTHGGDRGVSTEAFF
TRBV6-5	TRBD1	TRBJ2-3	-	TGTGCCAGCAGTTTAACAGGGGGCACAGATACGCAGTATTTT	CASSLTGGTDTQYF
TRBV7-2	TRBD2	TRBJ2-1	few	TGTGCCAGCAGCGTGACTAGCGGGGGGGCGGCGAGGCAGTTCTTC	CASSVTSGGAARQFF
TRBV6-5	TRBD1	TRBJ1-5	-	TGTGCCAGCAACCCGGGACAGGGGAATCAGCCCCAGCATTTT	CASNPGQGNQPQHF
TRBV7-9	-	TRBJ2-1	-	TGTGCCAGCAGCCCACCCGACTCCAATGAGCAGTTCTTC	CASSPPDSNEQFF
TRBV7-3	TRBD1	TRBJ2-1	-	TGTGCCAGCAGTCCACCGGGACAGGTTGAGCAGTTCTTC	CASSPPGQVEQFF
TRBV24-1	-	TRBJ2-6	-	TGTGCCACCAGTGATTTCCGGGGCTCTGGGGCCAACGTCCTGACTTTC	CATSDFRGSGANVLTF
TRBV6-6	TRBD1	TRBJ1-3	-	TGTGCCAGCAGTCGGGACAGCTCTGGAAACACCATATATTTT	CASSRDSSGNTIYF
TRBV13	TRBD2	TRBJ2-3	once	TGTGCCAGCAGCACGGGACTAGCGGGGGGGCCAGATACGCAGTATTTT	CASSTGLAGGPDTQYF
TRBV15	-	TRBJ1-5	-	TGTGCCACCAGCAGAGGTCGGGGAAATCAGCCCCAGCATTTT	CATSRGRGNQPQHF
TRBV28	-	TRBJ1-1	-	TGTGCCAGCAGTTTGATGGGGCCAGCTGAAGCTTTCTTT	CASSLMGPAEAFF
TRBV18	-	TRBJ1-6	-	TGTGCCAGCTCACCACCCGGGGGGGCAGAGTCACCCCTCCACTTT	CASSPPGGAESPLHF
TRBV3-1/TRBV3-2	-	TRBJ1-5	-	TGTGCCAGCAGCCAGGACTCAAATCAGCCCCAGCATTTT	CASSQDSNQPQHF
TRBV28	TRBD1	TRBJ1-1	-	TGTGCCAGCAGTCCCCGCCCGGGACAGGGGGACACTGAAGCTTTCTTT	CASSPRPGQGDTEAFF
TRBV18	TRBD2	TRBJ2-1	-	TGTGCCAGCTCACCCGGGACTAGCGGTTACAATGAGCAGTTCTTC	CASSPGTSGYNEQFF
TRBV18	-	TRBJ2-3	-	TGTGCCAGCTCACCATGGGTGGGCAGCACAGATACGCAGTATTTT	CASSPWVGSTDTQYF
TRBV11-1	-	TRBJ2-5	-	TGTGCCAGCAGCTTACTGGCGGCGGAGACCCAGTACTTC	CASSLLAAETQYF
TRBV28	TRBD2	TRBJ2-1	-	TGTGCCAGCAGTTTGCTAGCTAGCGGGGTTTACAATGAGCAGTTCTTC	CASSLLASGVYNEQFF
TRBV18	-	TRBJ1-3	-	TGTGCCAGCTCACCACCTGCGGGAGGAAACACCATATATTTT	CASSPPAGGNTIYF
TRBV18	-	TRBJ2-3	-	TGTGCCAGCTCACCACAGACAGGAGGTAGATCAGATACGCAGTATTTT	CASSPQTGGRSDTQYF
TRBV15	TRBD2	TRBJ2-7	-	TGTGCCACCAGCAGAGATAGGGCTAGCGGGAACTACGAGCAGTACTTC	CATSRDRASGNYEQYF
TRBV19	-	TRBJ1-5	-	TGTGCCAGTAGTATAGGGACGCCAGGGGCAGGTCAGCCCCAGCATTTT	CASSIGTPGAGQPQHF
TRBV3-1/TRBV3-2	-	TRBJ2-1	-	TGTGCCAGCAGCCGAACTAGACATGAGCAGTTCTTC	CASSRTRHEQFF
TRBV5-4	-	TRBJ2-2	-	TGTGCCAGCAGCCAAGGGGGTCCGACCGGGGAGCTGTTTTTT	CASSQGGPTGELFF
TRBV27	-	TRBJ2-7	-	TGTGCCAGTCAACAGGGTAGTCACGAGCAGTACTTC	CASQQGSHEQYF
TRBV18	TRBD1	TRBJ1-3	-	TGTGCCAGCTCGACTAAGACAGGGACCAGCGCCATATATTTT	CASSTKTGTSAIYF
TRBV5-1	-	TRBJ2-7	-	TGCGCCATCCTTAGGGGGACGGACCCCTACGAGCAGTACTTC	CAILRGTDPYEQYF
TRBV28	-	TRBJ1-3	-	TGTGCCAGCAGTTTATCAGGTTTTGGAAACACCATATATTTT	CASSLSGFGNTIYF
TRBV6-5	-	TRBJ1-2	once	TGTGCCAGCAGTTACCACCGGGGCTATGGCTACACCTTC	CASSYHRGYGYTF
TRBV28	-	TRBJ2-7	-	TGTGCCAGCAGTCTACCTGACTGGAACCAATACGAGCAGTACTTC	CASSLPDWNQYEQYF
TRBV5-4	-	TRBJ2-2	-	TGTGCCAGCAGCCGGAAACACAGCACCGGGGAGCTGTTTTTT	CASSRKHSTGELFF
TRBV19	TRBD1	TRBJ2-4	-	TGTGCCAGTAGTACCGGGACAGGGGGTAACATTCAGTACTTC	CASSTGTGGNIQYF
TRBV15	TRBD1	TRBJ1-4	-	TGTGCCACCCGGACAGGGTCGCCAGCTAATGAAAAACTGTTTTTT	CATRTGSPANEKLFF
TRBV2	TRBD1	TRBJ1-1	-	TGTGCCAGCAGTGGACAGGGGGCAGGGAACACTGAAGCTTTCTTT	CASSGQGAGNTEAFF
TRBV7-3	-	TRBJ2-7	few	TGTGCCAGCAGCTGGGGAGGAGAAGGCTACGAGCAGTACTTC	CASSWGGEGYEQYF
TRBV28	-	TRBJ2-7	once	TGTGCCACCTCGCTGGGGGGGCACTACGAGCAGTACTTC	CATSLGGHYEQYF
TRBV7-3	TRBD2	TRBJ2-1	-	TGTGCCAGCAGTCCCGGGACTAGGGGGTGGAATGAGCAGTTCTTC	CASSPGTRGWNEQFF
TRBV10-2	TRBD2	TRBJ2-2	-	TGCGCCAGCAGTGTTCTAGCGGGAGTGTGGGAGGGCGGGGAGCTGTTTTTT	CASSVLAGVWEGGELFF
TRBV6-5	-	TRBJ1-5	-	TGTGCCAGCAGTTACTCGCACAGGGTAAATCAGCCCCAGCATTTT	CASSYSHRVNQPQHF
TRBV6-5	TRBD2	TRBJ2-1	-	TGTGCCAGCAAAGGCCAGCGGGGCTACAATGAGCAGTTCTTC	CASKGQRGYNEQFF
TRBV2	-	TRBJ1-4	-	TGTGCCAGCAGTGAAGAGGTCCTAACGGGGGAAAAACTGTTTTTT	CASSEEVLTGEKLFF